This TCR beta chain was observed in a study of CD8+ T cells in alopecia areata. CDR1 PRHDT and CDR2 FYEKMQ come from the germline V gene (reference sequence). Trimming shortened V by 8 bases and J by 0 bases, and 10 bases separated the two germline ends. The CDR3 sequence is 13 residues long. Extraction and reverse transcription of RNA yielded cDNA as the sequencing template. Profiling relied on immunoSEQ multiplex PCR, and the TCRdb table lists in-frame clones only, not all of them. This table has 150,000 to 200,000 clones, 65% to 75% appearing once. Comments on this clone: What it binds is not known.

Study observations and caveats: Clonality in lesional scalp, especially alopecia totalis/universalis, exceeded that of normal scalp.

Alopecia areata patients provided lesional scalp punch biopsies and peripheral blood. The source material was CD8+ T cells sorted from blood, sampled at week 0. This chain uses TRBV13 with TRBJ2-5; D gene ambiguous. The receptor was isolated from a human donor with alopecia areata. The CDR3 protein is CASQIGYQETQYF. CDR3 DNA sequence: TGTGCCAGCCAGATAGGGTACCAAGAGACCCAGTACTTC.